The present TCR beta chain was sequenced within a study of T cell repertoires in cytomegalovirus infection. Study as a whole: The authors used CMV epitopes that were HLA-C-restricted (recently identified) and HLA-B-restricted (well studied). From public TCR beta signatures came an indication of both CMV infection and matching HLA type. Whole-study results and caveats: Accumulated public TCR beta family frequency recognized individuals carrying CMV together with the relevant HLA. CMV-specific HLA-C-restricted TCR beta clonotypes dominated the ex vivo response.

CDR3 size: 17 residues. The V gene's germline CDR1 is SGHVS and CDR2 FQNEAQ. The V end lost 1 base, the J end lost 1 base, and 16 bases lay between the germline ends. TCRdb reprocessed the reads with MiXCR, giving one entry per CDR3 protein. The sample gives approximately 110,000 distinct CDR3 sequences, less than 55% of which show up once; around 70% is in the top ten. On this clonotype: Its antigen is unknown.

This sequence was found in a human donor in good health (CMV status not recorded). Some clones in this sample may be carry-over from other donors' samples. The sequenced sample was CD8+ T cells from cultured PBMCs, obtained from culture after CMV antigen stimulation. The chain links TRBV7-8 to TRBJ1-1, with D tentatively TRBD1 (5 bases). Here the CDR3 reads CASSLGFPGRGNTEAFF. The CDR3 nucleotides read TGTGCCAGCAGCTTAGGCTTCCCGGGACGGGGGAACACTGAAGCTTTCTTT.